This is a list of T cell receptor beta chains from one sample in a study of T cell responses to AZD1222 COVID-19 vaccine. Sequencing used immunoSEQ multiplex PCR; TCRdb keeps in-frame clones, though not all of them. The sample carries 120,000 or so clones, roughly nine tenths recorded once. The sequences come from peripheral blood, collected on day 0 of AZD1222 vaccination. The receptor source for this set is an adult in good health. Each CDR3 is given with its conserved first and last residue. Fields, in order: J gene, V gene, D gene, clone size, CDR3 protein, CDR3 DNA. A D gene is named only where the DNA matches it firmly. Clone size, where shown, is once, few, many, or a class for clones that have expanded.

>TRBJ1-4|TRBV24-1|NA|NA
CATRGTPAANEKLFF
TGTGCCACCAGAGGGACACCTGCCGCTAATGAAAAACTGTTTTTT
>TRBJ2-1|TRBV19|NA|once
CASSSPDGYNEQFF
TGTGCCAGTAGTTCCCCAGACGGATACAATGAGCAGTTCTTC
>TRBJ1-6|TRBV2|NA|NA
CASRGRENLYNSPLHF
TGTGCCAGCAGGGGGAGGGAAAACTTATATAATTCACCCCTCCACTTT
>TRBJ1-2|TRBV12-3/TRBV12-4|NA|few
CASSGAGTYGYTF
TGTGCCAGCAGTGGGGCAGGGACCTATGGCTACACCTTC
>TRBJ2-1|TRBV19|NA|once
CASSVSGSSYNEQFF
TGTGCCAGTAGTGTCTCAGGGAGCTCCTACAATGAGCAGTTCTTC
>TRBJ2-3|TRBV12-3/TRBV12-4|NA|NA
CASRSGDTQYF
TGTGCCAGCAGGTCGGGGGATACGCAGTATTTT
>TRBJ2-3|TRBV27|NA|NA
CASSLQGSTDTQYF
TGTGCCAGCAGTCTACAGGGTAGCACAGATACGCAGTATTTT
>TRBJ1-2|TRBV2|NA|NA
CASSGQGYGYTF
TGTGCCAGCAGCGGGCAGGGGTATGGCTACACCTTC
>TRBJ2-5|TRBV6-6|TRBD1|NA
CASRQGTGQETQYF
TGTGCCAGCAGACAGGGGACAGGGCAAGAGACCCAGTACTTC
>TRBJ2-1|TRBV19|NA|NA
CASSIVWGGRNEQFF
TGTGCCAGTAGTATAGTTTGGGGGGGCAGGAATGAGCAGTTCTTC
>TRBJ2-2|TRBV12-3/TRBV12-4|NA|NA
CATRRTEPGELFF
TGTGCCACCCGGCGGACGGAGCCCGGGGAGCTGTTTTTT
>TRBJ2-1|TRBV2|NA|NA
CASHPSSYNEQFF
TGTGCCAGCCACCCCAGCTCCTACAATGAGCAGTTCTTC
>TRBJ2-5|TRBV2|NA|once
CASSYSGGRETQYF
TGTGCCAGCAGCTACTCCGGGGGTCGGGAGACCCAGTACTTC
>TRBJ1-4|TRBV11-2|NA|NA
CASSPRGPGREKLFF
TGTGCCAGCAGCCCCCGGGGCCCCGGTCGGGAAAAACTGTTTTTT
>TRBJ1-5|TRBV6-5|NA|NA
CASTGSQSNQPQHF
TGTGCCAGCACGGGGAGTCAAAGCAATCAGCCCCAGCATTTT
>TRBJ1-1|TRBV7-8|NA|NA
CASSKGGPTEAFF
TGTGCCAGCTCGAAGGGGGGGCCCACTGAAGCTTTCTTT
>TRBJ2-1|TRBV4-1|TRBD2|few
CASKLVPSGGNNEQFF
TGCGCCAGCAAGCTAGTTCCGAGCGGGGGCAACAATGAGCAGTTCTTC
>TRBJ1-1|TRBV6-5|NA|once
CASSYSGTINTEAFF
TGTGCCAGCAGTTACTCTGGGACAATCAACACTGAAGCTTTCTTT
>TRBJ2-2|TRBV4-3|NA|NA
CASSQDPGGRGTGELFF
TGCGCCAGCAGCCAAGATCCCGGGGGGCGCGGCACCGGGGAGCTGTTTTTT
>TRBJ1-1|TRBV7-8|NA|NA
CASSLGLRGPEAFF
TGTGCCAGCAGCTTAGGTCTAAGAGGACCCGAAGCTTTCTTT
>TRBJ1-3|TRBV10-3|NA|NA
CAISESRTSGNTIYF
TGTGCCATCAGTGAGTCCCGAACCTCTGGAAACACCATATATTTT
>TRBJ2-7|TRBV7-9|NA|NA
CASSEMYNEQYF
TGTGCCAGCAGCGAAATGTACAACGAGCAGTACTTC
>TRBJ1-6|TRBV6-6|TRBD1|NA
CASSRGQGSSYNSPLHF
TGTGCCAGCAGTCGAGGACAGGGGAGCTCCTATAATTCACCCCTCCACTTT
>TRBJ2-2|TRBV2|NA|few
CASMVGIAGELFF
TGTGCCAGCATGGTGGGCATCGCCGGGGAGCTGTTTTTT
>TRBJ1-2|TRBV30|NA|NA
CAGGLRGARSGYTF
TGTGCCGGGGGTCTTAGGGGGGCCCGCAGTGGCTACACCTTC